A single sample is the source of the 13 T cell receptor beta chains below, sequenced in a study of T cells in Graves' hyperthyroidism and ophthalmopathy. TCR beta CDR3 regions were amplified from RNA. The primer set for the first-round RT-PCR of the TCR CDR3 was HTBI. MiXCR was run by TCRdb on the multiplex PCR reads, yielding one entry per CDR3 protein. The table includes 350,000 to 400,000 distinct CDR3 sequences, more than 11% detected once. Material: blood. Every receptor here comes from a woman between 55 and 75 years old with Graves' hyperthyroidism.

This clonotype was seen many times. The chain employs TRBV7-8 and TRBJ1-2, with 7 positions matching TRBD1. This CDR3 contains 15 residues. V lost 5 bases, J lost 8 bases, and 14 bases stayed unmatched. Germline V gene lookup returns CDR1 SGHVS and CDR2 FQNEAQ. The CDR3 DNA follows: TGTGCCAGCAGCCCGGGACAGTCCTCTATATGGGGCTACACCTTC. It yields the protein CASSPGQSSIWGYTF.

A remark on this clonotype: This may be a read error: a much more frequent sequence differs by one nucleotide. The chain combines TRBV18 with TRBJ1-1, with TRBD1 matching over 7 bases. CDR1 is KGHSH and CDR2 is LQKENI in the germline V gene. Trimming at V came to 4 bases and at J to 6 bases, leaving 5 bases not matched to a gene. This CDR3 has 13 residues. DNA of the CDR3: TGTGCCAGCTCACAGGGGGCGGCGGCTGAAGCTTTCTTT. Its protein product is CASSQGAAAEAFF.

At least ten counts were recorded for this clonotype. V gene TRBV7-9 combines with J gene TRBJ1-1; D not certain. The germline gives CDR1 SEHNR, CDR2 FQNEAQ (reference sequence). The CDR3 covers 13 residues. Trimming left V 4 bases short and J 1 base short, with 7 bases between. The DNA for the CDR3 is TGTGCCAGCAGCTCCGTAGAGAACACTGAAGCTTTCTTT. This codes for CASSSVENTEAFF.

In regard to this clonotype: This sequence may be a read error, since a much larger clone differs from it by one base. The conserved phenylalanine or tryptophan normally closing the CDR3 is absent here, so this likely arose from a read error. V and J are TRBV4-3 and TRBJ2-1; 12 bases are a match to TRBD2. CDR3 length: 16 amino acids. Per the germline V gene, CDR1 is LGHNA and CDR2 is YSLEER. The V and J ends lost 2 bases and 4 bases, in that order; junction bases with no gene match: 3. CDR3 sequence reads: CASSQPTSGRYNEQFC. CDR3 bases: TGCGCCAGCAGCCAACCTACTAGCGGGAGGTACAATGAGCAGTTCTGC.

The J gene is TRBJ2-2, the V gene TRBV19, with 12 nucleotides matching TRBD2. CDR3 length: 15 residues. Germline CDR1 LNHDA, CDR2 SQIVND (reference sequence). Unmatched junction bases numbered 6, after V lost 6 bases and J lost 7 bases. The CDR3 loop reads CASSGLAGYGGELFF. The CDR3 nucleotides are TGTGCCAGTAGCGGACTAGCGGGATACGGCGGGGAGCTGTTTTTT. Supplemented by reference TRBV19 and TRBJ2-2, the full variable domain reads DGGITQSPKYLFRKEGQNVTLSCEQNLNHDAMYWYRQDPGQGLRLIYYSQIVNDFQKGDIAEGYSVSREKKESFPLTVTSAQKNPTAFYLCASSGLAGYGGELFFGEGSRLTVL.

In DNA form, the CDR3 reads TGTGCCAGCAGCCAAGATCCGGGGACCCAAGAGACCCAGTACTTC. Its translation: CASSQDPGTQETQYF. The V and J genes are TRBV4-2 and TRBJ2-5; D might be TRBD1 or TRBD2, each matching 5 bases. Trimming left V 0 bases short and J 1 base short, with 9 bases between. Per germline, CDR1 LGHNA and CDR2 YNFKEQ. The CDR3 extends over 15 amino acids.

This clonotype was found many times. This chain links TRBV5-1 with TRBJ2-7; no definite D call. CDR1 and CDR2 from the germline V gene are SGHRS and YFSETQ. CDR3 length: 13 residues. V was cut by 1 base and J by 3 bases, with 8 bases left in between. CDR3 sequence (DNA): TGCGCCAGCAGCTTGTCTACTTACTACGAGCAGTACTTC. Encoded protein: CASSLSTYYEQYF. Complete variable domain (other parts from reference TRBV5-1 and TRBJ2-7): KAGVTQTPRYLIKTRGQQVTLSCSPISGHRSVSWYQQTPGQGLQFLFEYFSETQRNKGNFPGRFSGRQFSNSRSEMNVSTLELGDSALYLCASSLSTYYEQYFGPGTRLTVT.

The V call is TRBV5-1, the J call TRBJ2-2, with D possibly TRBD1 on 5 matching bases. Trimming cost V 5 bases and J 1 base, with 15 bases left between them. This CDR3 comprises 16 residues. CDR1 SGHRS and CDR2 YFSETQ come from the germline V gene. This CDR3 is CASRLQTDWNTGELFF. The CDR3 nucleotides are TGCGCCAGCAGACTACAGACAGACTGGAACACCGGGGAGCTGTTTTTT.

In its sample, this clonotype was seen many times. The chain links TRBV5-1 to TRBJ1-2, with unresolved D. V lost 0 bases and J 0 bases, leaving 9 bases between the germline ends. CDR3 length: 15 residues. Germline CDR1 and CDR2: SGHRS and YFSETQ. The CDR3 nucleotides read TGCGCCAGCAGCTTGGGACGGCCAGCTAACTATGGCTACACCTTC. Its protein product is CASSLGRPANYGYTF. The whole variable domain, remainder taken from reference TRBV5-1 and TRBJ1-2, is KAGVTQTPRYLIKTRGQQVTLSCSPISGHRSVSWYQQTPGQGLQFLFEYFSETQRNKGNFPGRFSGRQFSNSRSEMNVSTLELGDSALYLCASSLGRPANYGYTFGSGTRLTVV.

There are many counts of this clonotype. The chain is built from TRBV6-1 and TRBJ2-5; 8 bases fit TRBD2. The CDR3 runs 14 residues. In germline, CDR1 is MNHNS, CDR2 SASEGT. Trimming took 6 bases from V and 1 from J; bases not matched to a gene: 4. DNA of the CDR3: TGTGCCAGCAGCCAACTAGCGGCCCAAGAGACCCAGTACTTC. This gives the protein CASSQLAAQETQYF.

Only a few counts were recorded for this clonotype. The V gene is TRBV5-8, the J gene TRBJ2-1, with 7 bases that match TRBD2. Germline V CDR1 and CDR2: SGHTS, YDEGEE. V lost 6 bases, J lost 9 bases, and 24 bases stayed unmatched. This CDR3 comprises 18 residues. The CDR3 sequence is CASIPSSGAFQLRGEQFF. DNA for the CDR3: TGTGCCAGCATCCCTTCTAGCGGAGCCTTCCAACTCCGCGGTGAGCAGTTCTTC. The whole variable domain, filled in from reference TRBV5-8 and TRBJ2-1, reads EAGVTQSPTHLIKTRGQQATLRCSPISGHTSVYWYQQALGLGLQFLLWYDEGEERNRGNFPPRFSGRQFPNYSSELNVNALELEDSALYLCASIPSSGAFQLRGEQFFGPGTRLTVL.

This clonotype was picked up many times. The chain employs TRBV30 and TRBJ2-7; 13 bases fit TRBD2. Per germline, CDR1 GTSNPN and CDR2 SVGIG (reference sequence). J gave up 2 bases and V 1 base, and 2 bases lay outside the gene matches. The CDR3 is 15 amino acids. The CDR3 DNA reads as TGTGCCTGGAGTGGGACTAGCGGGAGTGCCTACGAGCAGTACTTC. Its protein product is CAWSGTSGSAYEQYF. Complete variable domain (other parts from reference TRBV30 and TRBJ2-7): SQTIHQWPATLVQPVGSPLSLECTVEGTSNPNLYWYRQAAGRGLQLLFYSVGIGQISSEVPQNLSASRPQDRQFILSSKKLLLSDSGFYLCAWSGTSGSAYEQYFGPGTRLTVT.

This clonotype was counted at least ten times. The V gene is TRBV6-1, the J gene TRBJ1-2, with a weak D call TRBD1 (6 bases). The ends were cut back, 6 bases at V and 4 bases at J, with 15 bases in the middle. The CDR3 is 14 amino acids. CDR1 MNHNS and CDR2 SASEGT come from the germline V gene. CDR3 in amino acids: CASRDAGQIYGYTF. DNA for the CDR3: TGTGCCAGCAGGGACGCGGGACAAATCTATGGCTACACCTTC.